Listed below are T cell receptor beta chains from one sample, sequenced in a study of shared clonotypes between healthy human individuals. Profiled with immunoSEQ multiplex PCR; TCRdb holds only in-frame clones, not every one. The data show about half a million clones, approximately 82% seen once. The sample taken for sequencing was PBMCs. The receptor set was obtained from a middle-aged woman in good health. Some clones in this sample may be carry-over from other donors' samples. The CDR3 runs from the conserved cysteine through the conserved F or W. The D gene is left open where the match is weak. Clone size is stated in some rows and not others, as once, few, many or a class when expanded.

TGTGCCAGCAGACCCGGGGGAACGAACACCGGGGAGCTGTTTTTT	CASRPGGTNTGELFF	TRBV5-4	NA	15	few	TRBJ2-2
TGCGCCAGCAGCTTGGCCGTGGGGGGCAGCGAGCAGTACTTC	CASSLAVGGSEQYF	TRBV5-1	NA	14	NA	TRBJ2-7
TGCGCCAGCAGCTTGTGGGGGGAGTTGAGGAATTCACCCCTCCACTTT	CASSLWGELRNSPLHF	TRBV5-1	NA	16	NA	TRBJ1-6
TGTGCTAGTGGTGCTGGGACAATCTCCTACAATGAGCAGTTCTTC	CASGAGTISYNEQFF	TRBV12-5	NA	15	NA	TRBJ2-1
TGTGCCAGCAGCTTAAGCGGACAGGGGGATCAGCCCCAGCATTTT	CASSLSGQGDQPQHF	TRBV2	TRBD1	15	NA	TRBJ1-5
TGCGCCAGCAGTGGTAGTAGGGTTCAGCCCCAGCATTTT	CASSGSRVQPQHF	TRBV10-2	NA	13	NA	TRBJ1-5
TGTGCCAGAAGCCCGGGTGGCCTAGCTCAGGAGACCCAGTACTTC	CARSPGGLAQETQYF	TRBV5-3	NA	15	NA	TRBJ2-5
TGTGCCAGCTCACCCGGACAGGGGACCCAAGAGACCCAGTACTTC	CASSPGQGTQETQYF	TRBV18	TRBD1	15	NA	TRBJ2-5
TGTGCCAGCAGCTCAATAGCCCAGAACACCGGGGAGCTGTTTTTT	CASSSIAQNTGELFF	TRBV7-9	NA	15	few	TRBJ2-2
TGCGCCAGCAGCTTGTCGGGAGGGCCCTACGAGCAGTACTTC	CASSLSGGPYEQYF	TRBV5-1	TRBD2	14	NA	TRBJ2-7
TGCGCCAGCAGCCAAGATTACAGGGGTCTCTACGAGCAGTACTTC	CASSQDYRGLYEQYF	TRBV4-1	TRBD1	15	NA	TRBJ2-7
TGTGCCAGCAGTCAGGGACTAGCGGGAAAAGAGACCCAGTACTTC	CASSQGLAGKETQYF	TRBV6-5	TRBD2	15	NA	TRBJ2-5
TGTGCCAGCAGAAACAGTACTCTCTATGGCTACACCTTC	CASRNSTLYGYTF	TRBV6-1	NA	13	many	TRBJ1-2
TGTGCCAGCAGTGAAAGGGTCAGGGAGACCCAGTACTTC	CASSERVRETQYF	TRBV6-1	NA	13	many	TRBJ2-5